The 2 T cell receptor beta chains given below trace back to one sample, sequenced in a study of blood T cell repertoires in COVID-19. This table comes from immunoSEQ multiplex PCR, and its TCRdb copy is limited to in-frame clones, with some not included. The sample yields 80,000 to 95,000 clones, 86% seen once. Sequenced sample: peripheral blood. Receptors originate from a woman older than 75 in a cohort sampled during active or convalescent COVID-19.

This chain links TRBV19 with TRBJ2-2, with TRBD2 matching 10 bases. Germline CDR1 is LNHDA and CDR2 is SQIVND (reference sequence). CDR3 size: 17 residues. The V gene end was trimmed by 5 bases and the J gene end by 4 bases; junction bases not matched to a gene: 10. Here the CDR3 DNA reads TGTGCCAGTAGTGTTAGCGGGAGGTTGAAAGGCACCGGGGAGCTGTTTTTT. This sequence encodes CASSVSGRLKGTGELFF.

J is TRBJ1-4 and V is TRBV27, with D tentatively TRBD1 (6 bases). V lost 6 bases and J 3 bases, leaving 11 bases between the germline ends. This CDR3 has 14 amino acids. Germline assignment: CDR1 MNHEY and CDR2 SMNVEV (reference sequence). The CDR3 bases are TGTGCCAGCAGAAAACAGGGACCTAATGAAAAACTGTTTTTT. Protein sequence: CASRKQGPNEKLFF. Full variable domain (remainder filled in from reference TRBV27 and TRBJ1-4): EAQVTQNPRYLITVTGKKLTVTCSQNMNHEYMSWYRQDPGLGLRQIYYSMNVEVTDKGDVPEGYKVSRKEKRNFPLILESPSPNQTSLYFCASRKQGPNEKLFFGSGTQLSVL.